The rows below give T cell receptor beta chains drawn from one sample of a study of T cell responses to AZD1222 COVID-19 vaccine. Generated by immunoSEQ multiplex PCR, the TCRdb table keeps only in-frame clones and is missing some. The sample has approximately 100,000 clones; about 90% are singletons. Specimen: peripheral blood, collected 28 days after the second AZD1222 dose. These receptors came from an adult who received the AZD1222 COVID-19 vaccine. CDR3s include the opening cysteine and the closing phenylalanine or tryptophan. The D gene is left open where the match is weak. Size is stated for part of the rows, as once, few or many counts, or as a class when the clone is expanded.

d_call clone_size j_call v_call cdr3_aa cdr3_nt
NA NA TRBJ1-1 TRBV7-8 CASSLEQETEAFF TGTGCCAGCAGCTTAGAACAGGAAACTGAAGCTTTCTTT
NA NA TRBJ1-6 TRBV7-9 CASSFRTADEFNSPLHF TGTGCCAGCAGCTTCCGGACAGCCGATGAGTTTAATTCACCCCTCCACTTT
NA NA TRBJ2-7 TRBV27 CASSGFQKAYEQYF TGTGCCAGCAGTGGATTCCAGAAAGCCTACGAGCAGTACTTC
TRBD2 NA TRBJ2-7 TRBV9 CASSPGLAGVYEQYF TGTGCCAGCAGCCCGGGACTAGCGGGGGTGTACGAGCAGTACTTC
TRBD2 NA TRBJ2-1 TRBV5-1 CASSLVLAGDPYNEQFF TGCGCCAGCAGCTTGGTCCTAGCGGGGGATCCCTACAATGAGCAGTTCTTC
NA NA TRBJ2-2 TRBV30 CAWSVPLGSGELFF TGTGCCTGGAGTGTGCCCCTGGGTTCCGGGGAGCTGTTTTTT
NA once TRBJ1-2 TRBV29-1 CSVVPDGYGYTF TGCAGCGTTGTCCCGGACGGCTATGGCTACACCTTC
TRBD1 medium-sized TRBJ2-5 TRBV5-4 CATTGVVRETQYF TGTGCCACCACAGGGGTAGTACGAGAGACCCAGTACTTC
NA NA TRBJ2-2 TRBV19 CASSILLTGNTGELFF TGTGCCAGTAGTATATTACTGACAGGGAACACCGGGGAGCTGTTTTTT
NA once TRBJ2-7 TRBV6-5 CASSFQVPPYEQYF TGTGCCAGCAGTTTCCAGGTGCCTCCCTACGAGCAGTACTTC
NA NA TRBJ2-7 TRBV9 CTSSVAPTASSYEQYF TGTACCAGCAGCGTAGCTCCGACCGCGAGCTCCTACGAGCAGTACTTC
NA NA TRBJ2-7 TRBV7-3 CASSGEQGHEQYF TGTGCCAGCAGCGGCGAGCAGGGGCACGAGCAGTACTTC
NA NA TRBJ2-7 TRBV9 CASSVEAGYSYEQYF TGTGCCAGCAGCGTAGAAGCAGGTTATTCCTACGAGCAGTACTTC
NA NA TRBJ1-1 TRBV7-2 CASSLASGGVTEAFF TGTGCCAGCAGCTTAGCGTCGGGGGGGGTCACTGAAGCTTTCTTT
NA NA TRBJ1-1 TRBV11-2 CASSPWGVKGTEAFF TGTGCCAGCAGCCCATGGGGTGTGAAAGGCACTGAAGCTTTCTTT
NA NA TRBJ1-5 TRBV5-1 CASSLDSGRPQHF TGCGCCAGCAGCTTGGACTCCGGGAGGCCCCAGCATTTT
TRBD2 NA TRBJ2-1 TRBV11-2 CASSPGLADHNEQFF TGTGCCAGCAGCCCGGGCCTAGCGGACCACAATGAGCAGTTCTTC
NA NA TRBJ1-5 TRBV6-5 CASSSALQGRPQHF TGTGCCAGCAGTTCCGCCCTCCAGGGAAGGCCCCAGCATTTT
NA NA TRBJ2-7 TRBV15 CATSQPLGGPYEQYF TGTGCCACCAGCCAACCCCTGGGGGGCCCCTACGAGCAGTACTTC
TRBD1 NA TRBJ2-5 TRBV3-1/TRBV3-2 CASSRLDRVKETQYF TGTGCCAGCAGCCGGCTAGACAGGGTGAAGGAGACCCAGTACTTC
NA NA TRBJ1-2 TRBV6-5 CATAPPAGGYTF TGTGCCACCGCCCCCCCCGCTGGGGGCTACACCTTC
TRBD1 NA TRBJ1-1 TRBV2 CASRDRGSETEAFF TGTGCCAGCAGGGACAGGGGGTCGGAGACTGAAGCTTTCTTT
TRBD1 NA TRBJ1-2 TRBV11-2 CASSLSQGANYGYTF TGTGCCAGCAGCTTATCACAGGGGGCCAACTATGGCTACACCTTC
TRBD1 NA TRBJ2-7 TRBV7-6 CASSPSAGTGTYEQYF TGTGCCAGCAGCCCCAGTGCCGGGACAGGCACCTACGAGCAGTACTTC
NA NA TRBJ2-5 TRBV6-5 CASSASKGTQYF TGTGCCAGCAGCGCATCGAAGGGGACCCAGTACTTC
NA NA TRBJ1-5 TRBV5-1 CASSSDGGDQPQHF TGCGCCAGCAGCTCGGATGGGGGAGATCAGCCCCAGCATTTT
NA once TRBJ1-1 TRBV6-1 CASSEAPAVNTEAFF TGTGCCAGCAGTGAGGCCCCAGCAGTGAACACTGAAGCTTTCTTT
TRBD1 few TRBJ2-7 TRBV7-2 CASSLEGTGAFSYEQYF TGTGCCAGCAGCTTAGAGGGGACAGGAGCCTTCTCCTACGAGCAGTACTTC
NA NA TRBJ2-7 TRBV5-1 CASSSAGEYEQYF TGCGCCAGCAGCTCGGCAGGGGAGTACGAGCAGTACTTC
NA NA TRBJ1-1 TRBV27 CASSLGRANTEAFF TGTGCCAGCAGTTTAGGCAGGGCGAACACTGAAGCTTTCTTT
NA NA TRBJ1-4 TRBV20-1 CSARDLEKLFF TGCAGTGCTAGAGATCTGGAAAAACTGTTTTTT
NA NA TRBJ1-2 TRBV4-3 CASSQDYSGGYGYTF TGCGCCAGCAGCCAAGATTACTCAGGCGGCTATGGCTACACCTTC
NA NA TRBJ2-2 TRBV6-4 CASRIAVGVTGELFF TGTGCCAGCAGAATAGCGGTCGGGGTCACCGGGGAGCTGTTTTTT
NA NA TRBJ2-1 TRBV11-2 CASSTTDQGSVFF TGTGCCAGCAGCACTACGGACCAGGGGAGTGTGTTCTTC
NA NA TRBJ2-2 TRBV9 CASSVAGRGTGELFF TGTGCCAGCAGCGTAGCCGGCAGAGGCACCGGGGAGCTGTTTTTT
NA NA TRBJ2-2 TRBV29-1 CSVVSPNTGELFF TGCAGCGTTGTAAGCCCGAACACCGGGGAGCTGTTTTTT
TRBD2 NA TRBJ2-3 TRBV6-2/TRBV6-3 CASSNAGTGGGTDTQYF TGTGCCAGCAGTAATGCCGGGACGGGAGGTGGCACAGATACGCAGTATTTT
NA NA TRBJ2-5 TRBV9 CASSVATGTRQETQYF TGTGCCAGCAGCGTAGCTACCGGGACACGTCAAGAGACCCAGTACTTC
TRBD2 NA TRBJ2-2 TRBV7-2 CASSLASGGAGTGELFF TGTGCCAGCAGCTTAGCTAGCGGGGGGGCCGGTACCGGGGAGCTGTTTTTT
NA NA TRBJ2-7 TRBV25-1 CASRGQQYEQYF TGTGCCAGCAGAGGGCAGCAATACGAGCAGTACTTC
TRBD1 NA TRBJ2-1 TRBV19 CASSIAEGFGTGDYNEQFF TGTGCCAGTAGTATAGCAGAGGGTTTCGGGACAGGGGATTACAATGAGCAGTTCTTC
NA once TRBJ1-4 TRBV7-8 CASSLDQIVVNEKLFF TGTGCCAGCAGCTTAGACCAGATAGTAGTAAATGAAAAACTGTTTTTT
NA NA TRBJ2-3 TRBV5-1 CASSLQQTTDTQYF TGCGCCAGCAGCTTGCAACAGACCACAGATACGCAGTATTTT
TRBD1 NA TRBJ1-4 TRBV19 CASKQGSATNEKLFF TGTGCCAGTAAACAGGGGAGTGCGACTAATGAAAAACTGTTTTTT
NA once TRBJ2-3 TRBV6-2/TRBV6-3 CASSYSWGALESQYF TGTGCCAGCAGTTACTCGTGGGGGGCGTTGGAGTCGCAGTATTTT